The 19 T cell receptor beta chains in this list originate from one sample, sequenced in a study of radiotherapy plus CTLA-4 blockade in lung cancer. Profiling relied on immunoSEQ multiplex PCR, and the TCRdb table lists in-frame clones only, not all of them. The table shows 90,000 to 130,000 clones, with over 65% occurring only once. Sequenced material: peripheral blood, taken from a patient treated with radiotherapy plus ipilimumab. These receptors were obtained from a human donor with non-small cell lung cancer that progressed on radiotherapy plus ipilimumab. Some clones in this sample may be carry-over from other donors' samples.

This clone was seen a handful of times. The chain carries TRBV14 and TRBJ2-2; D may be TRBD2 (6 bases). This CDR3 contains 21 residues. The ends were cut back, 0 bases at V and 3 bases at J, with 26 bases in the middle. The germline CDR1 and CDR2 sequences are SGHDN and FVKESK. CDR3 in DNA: TGTGCCAGCAGCCAAGATTTGCGGGGTGAGATTTGGGAAAAGGACACCGGGGAGCTGTTTTTT. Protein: CASSQDLRGEIWEKDTGELFF.

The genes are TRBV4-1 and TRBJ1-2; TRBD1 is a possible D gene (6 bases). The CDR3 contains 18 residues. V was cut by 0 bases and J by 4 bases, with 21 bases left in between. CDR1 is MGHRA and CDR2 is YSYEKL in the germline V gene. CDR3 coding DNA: TGCGCCAGCAGCCAAGACTCGGCCACTGGGGGCTGGGGCTATGGCTACACCTTC. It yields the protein CASSQDSATGGWGYGYTF.

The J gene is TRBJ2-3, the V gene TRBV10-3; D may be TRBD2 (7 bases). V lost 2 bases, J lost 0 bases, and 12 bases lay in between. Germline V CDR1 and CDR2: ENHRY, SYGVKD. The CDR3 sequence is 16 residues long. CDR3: CAISEGGAMSTDTQYF. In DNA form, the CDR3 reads TGTGCCATCAGTGAGGGGGGGGCCATGAGCACAGATACGCAGTATTTT.

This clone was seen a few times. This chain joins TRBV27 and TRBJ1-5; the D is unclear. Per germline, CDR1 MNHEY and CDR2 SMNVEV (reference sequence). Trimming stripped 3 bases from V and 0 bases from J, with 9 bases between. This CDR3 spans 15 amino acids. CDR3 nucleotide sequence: TGTGCCAGCAGTTTCAGACGGGATAGCAATCAGCCCCAGCATTTT. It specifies CASSFRRDSNQPQHF.

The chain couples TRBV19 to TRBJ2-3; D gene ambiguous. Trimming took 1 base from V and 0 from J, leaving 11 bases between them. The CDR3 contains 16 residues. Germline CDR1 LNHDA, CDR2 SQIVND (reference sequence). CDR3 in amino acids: CASSIAGFDSTDTQYF. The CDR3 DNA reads TGTGCCAGTAGTATAGCAGGCTTCGATAGCACAGATACGCAGTATTTT.

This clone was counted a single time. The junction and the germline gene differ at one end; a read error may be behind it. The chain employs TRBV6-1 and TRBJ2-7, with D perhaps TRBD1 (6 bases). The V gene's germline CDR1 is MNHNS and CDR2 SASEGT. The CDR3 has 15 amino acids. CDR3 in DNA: TGTGCCAGCAGCGAAGGGCCAGGGACATCCTACGAGCAGTACTTC. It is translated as CASSEGPGTSYEQYF.

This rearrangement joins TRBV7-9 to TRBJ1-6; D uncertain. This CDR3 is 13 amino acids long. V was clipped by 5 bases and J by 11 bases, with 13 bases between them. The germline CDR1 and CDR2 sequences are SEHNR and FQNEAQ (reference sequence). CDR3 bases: TGTGCCAGCAGCCTTGCAGCCGGGGCACCCCTCCACTTT. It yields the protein CASSLAAGAPLHF.

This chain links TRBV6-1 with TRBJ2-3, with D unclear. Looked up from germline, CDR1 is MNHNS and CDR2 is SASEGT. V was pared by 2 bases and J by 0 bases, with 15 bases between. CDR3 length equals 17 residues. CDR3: CASSEQFQIPSTDTQYF. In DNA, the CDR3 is TGTGCCAGCAGTGAACAGTTCCAGATCCCTAGCACAGATACGCAGTATTTT.

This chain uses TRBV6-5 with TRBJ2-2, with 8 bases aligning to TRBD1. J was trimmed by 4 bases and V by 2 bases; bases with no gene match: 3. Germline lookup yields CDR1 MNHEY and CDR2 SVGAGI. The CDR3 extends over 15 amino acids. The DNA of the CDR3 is TGTGCCAGCAGTTACGTACAGGGGGTCACCGGGGAGCTGTTTTTT. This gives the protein CASSYVQGVTGELFF.

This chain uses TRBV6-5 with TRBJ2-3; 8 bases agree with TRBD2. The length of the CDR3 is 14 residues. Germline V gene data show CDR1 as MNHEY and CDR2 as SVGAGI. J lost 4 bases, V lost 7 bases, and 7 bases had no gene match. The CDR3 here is CASTLRGDSDTQYF. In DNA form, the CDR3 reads TGTGCCAGCACCTTGCGGGGGGACTCAGATACGCAGTATTTT.

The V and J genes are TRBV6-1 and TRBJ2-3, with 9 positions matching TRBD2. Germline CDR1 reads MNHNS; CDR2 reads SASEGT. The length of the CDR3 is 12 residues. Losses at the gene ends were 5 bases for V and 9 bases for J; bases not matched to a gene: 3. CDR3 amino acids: CASSFTSGTQYF. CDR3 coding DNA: TGTGCCAGCAGTTTCACTAGCGGGACGCAGTATTTT.

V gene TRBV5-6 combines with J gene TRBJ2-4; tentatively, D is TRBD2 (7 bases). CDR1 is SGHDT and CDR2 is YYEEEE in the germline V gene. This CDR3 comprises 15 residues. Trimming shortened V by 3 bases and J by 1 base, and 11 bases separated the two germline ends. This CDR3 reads CASSSGGAAKNIQYF. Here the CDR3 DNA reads TGTGCCAGCAGCTCGGGGGGCGCCGCCAAAAACATTCAGTACTTC. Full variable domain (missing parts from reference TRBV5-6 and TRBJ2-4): DAGVTQSPTHLIKTRGQQVTLRCSPKSGHDTVSWYQQALGQGPQFIFQYYEEEERQRGNFPDRFSGHQFPNYSSELNVNALLLGDSALYLCASSSGGAAKNIQYFGAGTRLSVL.

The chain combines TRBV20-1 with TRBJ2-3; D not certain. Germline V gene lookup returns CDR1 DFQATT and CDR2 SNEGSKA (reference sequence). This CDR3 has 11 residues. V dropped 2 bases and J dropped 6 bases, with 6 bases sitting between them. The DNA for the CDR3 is TGCAGTGCTAGACCCAGGGATACGCAGTATTTT. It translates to CSARPRDTQYF.

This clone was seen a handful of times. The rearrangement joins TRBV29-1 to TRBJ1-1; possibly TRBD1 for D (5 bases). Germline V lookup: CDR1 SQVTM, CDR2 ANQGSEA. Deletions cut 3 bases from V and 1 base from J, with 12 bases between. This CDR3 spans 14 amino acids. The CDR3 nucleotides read TGCAGCGTTGACCGAGGGGCAGGGAACACTGAAGCTTTCTTT. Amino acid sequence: CSVDRGAGNTEAFF. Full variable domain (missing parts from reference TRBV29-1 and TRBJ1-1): SAVISQKPSRDICQRGTSLTIQCQVDSQVTMMFWYRQQPGQSLTLIATANQGSEATYESGFVIDKFPISRPNLTFSTLTVSNMSPEDSSIYLCSVDRGAGNTEAFFGQGTRLTVV.

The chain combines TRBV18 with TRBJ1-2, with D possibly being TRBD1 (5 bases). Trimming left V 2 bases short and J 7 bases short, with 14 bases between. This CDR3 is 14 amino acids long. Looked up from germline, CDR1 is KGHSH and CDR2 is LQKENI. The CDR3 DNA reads TGTGCCAGCTCACCATGGGCAGGGCAAGGTGGCTACACCTTC. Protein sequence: CASSPWAGQGGYTF. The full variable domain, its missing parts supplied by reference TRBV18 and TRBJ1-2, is NAGVMQNPRHLVRRRGQEARLRCSPMKGHSHVYWYRQLPEEGLKFMVYLQKENIIDESGMPKERFSAEFPKEGPSILRIQQVVRGDSAAYFCASSPWAGQGGYTFGSGTRLTVV.

CDR3 amino acids: CASSRSGGAGTDTQYF. The CDR3 DNA reads TGTGCCAGCAGCCGGAGCGGGGGGGCCGGCACAGATACGCAGTATTTT. The chain employs TRBV5-4 and TRBJ2-3; 10 positions match TRBD2. CDR3 length: 16 amino acids. V gave up 4 bases and J gave up 1 base; unmatched junction bases: 6. Germline assignment: CDR1 SGHNT and CDR2 YYREEE (reference sequence).

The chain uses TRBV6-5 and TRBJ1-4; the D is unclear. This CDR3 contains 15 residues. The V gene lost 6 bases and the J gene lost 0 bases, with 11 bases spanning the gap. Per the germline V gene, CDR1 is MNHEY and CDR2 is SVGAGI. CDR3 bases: TGTGCCAGCAGCCCCCAGCCTACAACTAATGAAAAACTGTTTTTT. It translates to CASSPQPTTNEKLFF.

The CDR3 nucleotides are TGTGCCAGCAGCTTGGTCACCGAGCAGTTCTTC. Translating it yields CASSLVTEQFF. The chain has TRBV5-6 and TRBJ2-1, with D unresolved. The V gene's germline CDR1 is SGHDT and CDR2 YYEEEE. The CDR3 runs 11 residues. V was cut by 0 bases and J by 10 bases, with 5 bases left in between.

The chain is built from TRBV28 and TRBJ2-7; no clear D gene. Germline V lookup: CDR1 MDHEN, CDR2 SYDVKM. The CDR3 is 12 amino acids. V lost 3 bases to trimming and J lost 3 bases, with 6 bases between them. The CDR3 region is CASSFLSYEQYF. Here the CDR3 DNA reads TGTGCCAGCAGTTTCCTTAGCTACGAGCAGTACTTC.